A selection of T cell receptor beta chains follows, all from one sample in a study of CD4+ T cells in melanoma. Generated by immunoSEQ multiplex PCR, the TCRdb table keeps only in-frame clones and is missing some. The profile covers 11,000 or so clones, with roughly 69% appearing a single time and roughly 8.6% taken by the ten largest. Sequences were obtained from cells from a culture (not recorded whether cultured in vitro). The receptor set was obtained from a human donor with melanoma. Both conserved end residues are part of each CDR3. The D gene is left open where the match is weak.

CDR3aa,len,d_gene,j_gene,v_gene
CASSLARGQPQHF,13,.,TRBJ1-5,TRBV7-3
CASSYRQANTEAFF,14,.,TRBJ1-1,TRBV11-2
CASSTPDRGDYGYTF,15,TRBD1,TRBJ1-2,TRBV6-5
CAWSFNPSLASDTQYF,16,.,TRBJ2-3,TRBV30
CSVEGSGANVLTF,13,.,TRBJ2-6,TRBV29-1
CASSSGTGGAETQYF,15,TRBD1,TRBJ2-5,TRBV5-1
CATKGDRGYTF,11,.,TRBJ1-2,TRBV10-3
CASSQGTGRHNYGYTF,16,TRBD1,TRBJ1-2,TRBV18
CASKSGDSNEKLFF,14,.,TRBJ1-4,TRBV19
CASSSDRLDTQYF,13,.,TRBJ2-3,TRBV11-3
CASSLRRQGTMYTGELFF,18,.,TRBJ2-2,TRBV5-1
CASGTGGNQPQHF,13,TRBD1,TRBJ1-5,TRBV6-4
CASKQGVQTYEQYF,14,.,TRBJ2-7,TRBV6-6
CASSKGLFGTDTQYF,15,.,TRBJ2-3,TRBV6-5
CASSYSGGAAYGYTF,15,.,TRBJ1-2,TRBV6-6
CASSKMGGLREPFRPNQPQHF,21,.,TRBJ1-5,TRBV21-1
CASSPQTDTQYF,12,.,TRBJ2-3,TRBV7-9
CASREKGGRGYGYTF,15,TRBD1,TRBJ1-2,TRBV2
CASSFSGGGNEQFF,14,TRBD2,TRBJ2-1,TRBV6-1
CASSPRDTSEAFF,13,.,TRBJ1-1,TRBV7-8
CASSYALWSPLHF,13,.,TRBJ1-6,TRBV6-5
CAWSVRGSGGANEQFF,16,TRBD2,TRBJ2-1,TRBV30
CASSLIGTASNYGYTF,16,.,TRBJ1-2,TRBV4-2
CASSLSTWTAYGYTF,15,.,TRBJ1-2,TRBV11-2
CASSLQFGQKNTEAFF,16,.,TRBJ1-1,TRBV11-2
CASSQILRPGQDLAFF,16,TRBD1,TRBJ1-1,TRBV4-1
CASSIGTGYYGYTF,14,.,TRBJ1-2,TRBV19
CASSLEIRTLTANYGYTF,18,.,TRBJ1-2,TRBV5-5
CSVEAAHRVEQFF,13,.,TRBJ2-1,TRBV29-1
CASSLIAGGYNEQFF,15,TRBD2,TRBJ2-1,TRBV7-9
CASRPTGTGMFGYTF,15,TRBD1,TRBJ1-2,TRBV6-5
CASSVTFPGEAFF,13,.,TRBJ1-1,TRBV9
CASSFLAGGQSGELFF,16,TRBD2,TRBJ2-2,TRBV27
CAIRESSGGAYNEQFF,16,TRBD2,TRBJ2-1,TRBV10-3
CASSPWSREYEQYF,14,.,TRBJ2-7,TRBV27
CASSLQGFDEQFF,13,.,TRBJ2-1,TRBV10-1
CASSSFGQVPGNTIYF,16,TRBD1,TRBJ1-3,TRBV11-2
CASGSGNTEAFF,12,.,TRBJ1-1,TRBV5-1
CASSPTGFGKGYTF,14,.,TRBJ1-2,TRBV6-5
CASSSTRTGETEAFF,15,TRBD1,TRBJ1-1,TRBV4-2
CASSSPRSLLREEQYF,16,.,TRBJ2-7,TRBV21-1
CASSPGGHNEQFF,13,.,TRBJ2-1,TRBV18
CASSKEQGYSPLHF,14,.,TRBJ1-6,TRBV7-9
CASSLFEGQALTF,13,TRBD1,TRBJ1-2,TRBV7-8
CAGRRDPYTGELFF,14,.,TRBJ2-2,TRBV5-1
CASRTSGDEQYF,12,TRBD2,TRBJ2-7,TRBV5-1
CASSTREDQPQHF,13,.,TRBJ1-5,TRBV10-2
CASSQLAGGLQETQYF,16,TRBD2,TRBJ2-5,TRBV4-1
CASSLTGTSGASPLHF,16,.,TRBJ1-6,TRBV7-3
CASSPRPGGETEETQYF,17,.,TRBJ2-5,TRBV18
CASSSQLQRGGLFF,14,.,TRBJ2-2,TRBV9
CASSPGGNPNNEQFF,15,.,TRBJ2-1,TRBV18